The clone carrying this T cell receptor (beta chain) was recorded many times. Its antigen is currently unknown. The sample belongs to a study of T cell repertoires in cytomegalovirus infection. On the study more broadly: Public TCR beta signature analysis indicated the presence of both CMV infection and matching HLA type.

Germline values: CDR1 SGHTA, CDR2 FQGNSA. With 1 base removed from V and 4 bases from J, the gap between germline ends came to 10 bases. The CDR3 has 14 amino acids. Via MiXCR, TCRdb re-called the reads, giving one row per CDR3 protein. The table lists 450,000 to 600,000 distinct CDR3 sequences, roughly a third of them singletons. V usage is TRBV7-2 and J usage is TRBJ1-1; maybe TRBD1 (6 bases). The sequence came from a human donor in good health (CMV status not recorded). Some clones in this sample may be carry-over from other donors' samples. Sequencing was performed on cultured PBMCs, taken from culture after CMV antigen stimulation. The chain's CDR3 is CASSLEGGVTEAFF. The CDR3 bases are TGTGCCAGCAGCTTAGAAGGGGGGGTCACTGAAGCTTTCTTT.